This entry is about one T cell receptor (beta chain). Its antigen remains unknown. This sample was taken from a study of graft-versus-host responses after intestinal transplantation. Across the whole study: Anti-thymocyte globulin induction was given to all recipients, followed by tacrolimus and steroids for 2 to 4 years.

The trim removed 4 bases at V and 6 bases at J, leaving 7 bases unmatched. The CDR3 runs to 15 residues. CDR1 is SGHRS, CDR2 YFSETQ, per germline. TCRdb keeps only in-frame clones here, not all; method: immunoSEQ multiplex PCR. The table has tens of thousands of clones, under 95% seen once; the top ten hold 2.7%. Study conclusions and caveats: Within allografts, high graft-versus-host to host-versus-graft clonal ratios were seen among patients with graft-donor T cell macrochimerism.

The rearrangement uses TRBV5-1 and TRBJ1-6; 7 nucleotides agree with TRBD1. This clonotype originated in a human patient who received an intestinal transplant, so some T cells may come from the graft donor. Sequencing was performed on PBMCs, taken about 120 days after intestinal transplantation. The CDR3: CASSNTGVSNSPLHF. CDR3 DNA: TGCGCCAGCAGCAATACAGGGGTCTCTAATTCACCCCTCCACTTT.